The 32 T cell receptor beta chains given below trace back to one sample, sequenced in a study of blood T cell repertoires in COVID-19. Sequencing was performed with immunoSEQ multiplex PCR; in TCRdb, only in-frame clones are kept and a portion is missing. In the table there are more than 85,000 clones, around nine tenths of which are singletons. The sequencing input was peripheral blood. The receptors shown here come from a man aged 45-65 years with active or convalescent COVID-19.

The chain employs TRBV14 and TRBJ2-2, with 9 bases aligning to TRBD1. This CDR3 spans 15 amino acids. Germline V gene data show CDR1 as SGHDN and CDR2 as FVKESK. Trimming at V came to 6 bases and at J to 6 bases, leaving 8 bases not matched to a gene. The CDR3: CASRNSGTGPGELFF. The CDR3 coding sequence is TGTGCCAGCAGGAATTCCGGGACAGGGCCCGGGGAGCTGTTTTTT.

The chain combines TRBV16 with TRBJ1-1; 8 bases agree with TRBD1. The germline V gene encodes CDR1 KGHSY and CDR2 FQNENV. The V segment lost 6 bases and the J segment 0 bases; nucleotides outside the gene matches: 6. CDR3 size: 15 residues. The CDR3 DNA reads TGTGCCAGCAGTCCCGGACAGGGCTTGAACACTGAAGCTTTCTTT. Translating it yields CASSPGQGLNTEAFF.

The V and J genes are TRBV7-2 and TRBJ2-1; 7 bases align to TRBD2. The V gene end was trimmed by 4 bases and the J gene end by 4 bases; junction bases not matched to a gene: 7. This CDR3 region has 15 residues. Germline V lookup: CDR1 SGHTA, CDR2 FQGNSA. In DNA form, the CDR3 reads TGTGCCAGCAGCTATGGGGGAGGGCAGTACAATGAGCAGTTCTTC. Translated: CASSYGGGQYNEQFF. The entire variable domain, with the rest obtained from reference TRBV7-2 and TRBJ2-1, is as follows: GAGVSQSPSNKVTEKGKDVELRCDPISGHTALYWYRQSLGQGLEFLIYFQGNSAPDKSGLPSDRFSAERTGGSVSTLTIQRTQQEDSAVYLCASSYGGGQYNEQFFGPGTRLTVL.

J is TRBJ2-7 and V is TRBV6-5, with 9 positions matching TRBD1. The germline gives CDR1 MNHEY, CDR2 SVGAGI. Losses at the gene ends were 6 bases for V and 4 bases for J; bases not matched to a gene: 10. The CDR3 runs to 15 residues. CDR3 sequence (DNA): TGTGCCAGCAGGACGGGACAGGGCTTGAGGTACGAGCAGTACTTC. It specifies CASRTGQGLRYEQYF.

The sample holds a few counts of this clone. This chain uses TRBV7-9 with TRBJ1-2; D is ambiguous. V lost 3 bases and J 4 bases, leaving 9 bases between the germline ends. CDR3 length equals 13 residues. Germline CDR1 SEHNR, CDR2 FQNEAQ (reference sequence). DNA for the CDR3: TGTGCCAGCAGCTTTGGCGGTGCCTATGGCTACACCTTC. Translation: CASSFGGAYGYTF.

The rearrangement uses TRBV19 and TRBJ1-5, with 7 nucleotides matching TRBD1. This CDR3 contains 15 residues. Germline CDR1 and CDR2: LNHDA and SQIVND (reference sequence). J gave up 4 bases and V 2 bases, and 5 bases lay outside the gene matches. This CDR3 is CASSIQETGNQPQHF. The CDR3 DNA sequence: TGTGCCAGTAGTATACAGGAGACAGGGAATCAGCCCCAGCATTTT. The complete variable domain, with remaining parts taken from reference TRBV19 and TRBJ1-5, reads DGGITQSPKYLFRKEGQNVTLSCEQNLNHDAMYWYRQDPGQGLRLIYYSQIVNDFQKGDIAEGYSVSREKKESFPLTVTSAQKNPTAFYLCASSIQETGNQPQHFGDGTRLSIL.

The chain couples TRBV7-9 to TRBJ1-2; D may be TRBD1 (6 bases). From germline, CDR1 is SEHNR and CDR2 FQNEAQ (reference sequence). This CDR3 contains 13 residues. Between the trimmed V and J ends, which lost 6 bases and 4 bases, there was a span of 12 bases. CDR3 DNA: TGTGCCAGCAGTTATACAGGGCCCTATGGCTACACCTTC. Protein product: CASSYTGPYGYTF.

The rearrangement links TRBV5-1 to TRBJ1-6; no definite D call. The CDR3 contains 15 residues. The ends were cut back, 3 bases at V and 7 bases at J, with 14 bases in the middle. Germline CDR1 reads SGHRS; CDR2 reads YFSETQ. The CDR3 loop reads CASSSSLDGNSPLHF. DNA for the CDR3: TGCGCCAGCAGCTCGTCCCTAGACGGGAATTCACCCCTCCACTTT.

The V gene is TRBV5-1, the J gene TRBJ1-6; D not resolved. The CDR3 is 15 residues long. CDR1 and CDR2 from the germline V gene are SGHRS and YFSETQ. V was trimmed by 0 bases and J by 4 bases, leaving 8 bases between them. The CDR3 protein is CASSLATDYNSPLHF. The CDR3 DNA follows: TGCGCCAGCAGCTTGGCTACAGATTATAATTCACCCCTCCACTTT.

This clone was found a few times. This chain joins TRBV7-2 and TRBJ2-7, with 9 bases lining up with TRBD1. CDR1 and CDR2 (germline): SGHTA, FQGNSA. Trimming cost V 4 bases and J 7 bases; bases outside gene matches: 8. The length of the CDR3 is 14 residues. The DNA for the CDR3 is TGTGCCAGCAGCTCCATGGGACAGGGCTGGGAGCAGTACTTC. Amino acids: CASSSMGQGWEQYF. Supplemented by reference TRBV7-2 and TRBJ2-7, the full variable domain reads GAGVSQSPSNKVTEKGKDVELRCDPISGHTALYWYRQSLGQGLEFLIYFQGNSAPDKSGLPSDRFSAERTGGSVSTLTIQRTQQEDSAVYLCASSSMGQGWEQYFGPGTRLTVT.

CDR3 DNA sequence: TGCAGCGTTGGGTCGGGACAGGGATCTGGAAACACCATATATTTT. Translation: CSVGSGQGSGNTIYF. The chain carries TRBV29-1 and TRBJ1-3; 9 nucleotides align to TRBD1. The CDR3 is 15 amino acids. Losses at the gene ends were 4 bases for V and 1 base for J; bases not matched to a gene: 5. CDR1 is SQVTM, CDR2 ANQGSEA, per germline.

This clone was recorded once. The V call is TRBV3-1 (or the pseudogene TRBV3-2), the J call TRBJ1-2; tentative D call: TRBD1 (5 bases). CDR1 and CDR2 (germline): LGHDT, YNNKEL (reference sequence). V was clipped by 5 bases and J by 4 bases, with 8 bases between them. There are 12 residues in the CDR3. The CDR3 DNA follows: TGTGCCAGCAGCACCGACAGCTATGGCTACACCTTC. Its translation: CASSTDSYGYTF.

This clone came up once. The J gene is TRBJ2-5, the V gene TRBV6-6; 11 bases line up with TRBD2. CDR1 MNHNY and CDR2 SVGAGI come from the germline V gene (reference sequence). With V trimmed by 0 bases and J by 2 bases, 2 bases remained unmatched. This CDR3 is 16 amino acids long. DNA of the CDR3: TGTGCCAGCAGTTACTCCTTAGCGGGGGGGCAAGAGACCCAGTACTTC. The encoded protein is CASSYSLAGGQETQYF.

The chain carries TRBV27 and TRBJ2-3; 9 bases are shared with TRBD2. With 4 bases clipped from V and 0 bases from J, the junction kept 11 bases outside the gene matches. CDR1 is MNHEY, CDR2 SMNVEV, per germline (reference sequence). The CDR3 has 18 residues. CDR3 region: CASSSRSAGGSSTDTQYF. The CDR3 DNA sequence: TGTGCCAGCAGTTCACGTTCAGCGGGGGGCTCTAGCACAGATACGCAGTATTTT.

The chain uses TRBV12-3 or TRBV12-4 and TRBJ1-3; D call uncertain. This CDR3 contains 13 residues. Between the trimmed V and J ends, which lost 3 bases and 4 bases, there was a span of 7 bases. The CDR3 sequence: CASSFQYGNTIYF. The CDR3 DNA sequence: TGTGCCAGCAGTTTCCAGTACGGAAACACCATATATTTT.

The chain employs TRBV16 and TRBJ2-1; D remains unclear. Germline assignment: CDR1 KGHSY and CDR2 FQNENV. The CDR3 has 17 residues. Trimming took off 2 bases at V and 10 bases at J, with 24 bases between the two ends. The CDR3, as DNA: TGTGCCAGCAGCCAAGTTAGGTGGGTAGCTGAGGTCGCCGAGCAGTTCTTC. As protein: CASSQVRWVAEVAEQFF.

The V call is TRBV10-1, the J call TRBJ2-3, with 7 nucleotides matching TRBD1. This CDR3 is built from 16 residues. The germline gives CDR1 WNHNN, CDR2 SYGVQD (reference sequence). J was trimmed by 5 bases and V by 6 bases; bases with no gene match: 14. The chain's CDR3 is CASREGARGIVDTQYF. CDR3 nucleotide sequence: TGCGCCAGCAGAGAAGGGGCCAGGGGGATCGTAGATACGCAGTATTTT.

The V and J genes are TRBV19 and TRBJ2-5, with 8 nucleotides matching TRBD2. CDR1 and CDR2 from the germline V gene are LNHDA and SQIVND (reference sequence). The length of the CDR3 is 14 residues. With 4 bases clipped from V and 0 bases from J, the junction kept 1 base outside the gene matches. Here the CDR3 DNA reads TGTGCCAGTAGTAGCGGGGGGTACCAAGAGACCCAGTACTTC. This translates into CASSSGGYQETQYF.

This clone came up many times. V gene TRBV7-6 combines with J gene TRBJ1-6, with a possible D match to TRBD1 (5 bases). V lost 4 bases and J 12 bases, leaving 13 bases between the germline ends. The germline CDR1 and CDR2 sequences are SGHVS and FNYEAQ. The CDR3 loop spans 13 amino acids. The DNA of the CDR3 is TGTGCCAGCAGCTCCGTGGGGGGAGGACCCCTCCACTTT. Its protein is CASSSVGGGPLHF. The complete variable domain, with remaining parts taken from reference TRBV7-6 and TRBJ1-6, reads GAGVSQSPRYKVTKRGQDVALRCDPISGHVSLYWYRQALGQGPEFLTYFNYEAQQDKSGLPNDRFSAERPEGSISTLTIQRTEQRDSAMYRCASSSVGGGPLHFGNGTRLTVT.

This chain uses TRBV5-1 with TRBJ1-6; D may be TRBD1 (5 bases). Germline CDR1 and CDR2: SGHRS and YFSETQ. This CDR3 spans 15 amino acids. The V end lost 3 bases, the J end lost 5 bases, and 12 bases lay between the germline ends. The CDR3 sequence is CASSWATRDNSPLHF. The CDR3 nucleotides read TGCGCCAGCAGCTGGGCGACCAGGGATAATTCACCCCTCCACTTT. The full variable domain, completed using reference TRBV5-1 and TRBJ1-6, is KAGVTQTPRYLIKTRGQQVTLSCSPISGHRSVSWYQQTPGQGLQFLFEYFSETQRNKGNFPGRFSGRQFSNSRSEMNVSTLELGDSALYLCASSWATRDNSPLHFGNGTRLTVT.

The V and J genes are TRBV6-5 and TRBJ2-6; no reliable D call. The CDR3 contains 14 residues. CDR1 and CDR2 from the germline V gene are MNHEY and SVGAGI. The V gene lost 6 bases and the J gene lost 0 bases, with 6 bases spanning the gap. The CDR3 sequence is CASSTNSGANVLTF. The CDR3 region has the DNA TGTGCCAGCAGCACAAACTCTGGGGCCAACGTCCTGACTTTC.

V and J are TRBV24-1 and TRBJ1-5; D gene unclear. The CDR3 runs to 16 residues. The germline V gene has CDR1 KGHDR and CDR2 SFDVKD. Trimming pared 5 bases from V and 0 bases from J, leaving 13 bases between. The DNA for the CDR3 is TGTGCCACCAGTGCAGTGGGCAGTCCTAGCAATCAGCCCCAGCATTTT. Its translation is CATSAVGSPSNQPQHF.

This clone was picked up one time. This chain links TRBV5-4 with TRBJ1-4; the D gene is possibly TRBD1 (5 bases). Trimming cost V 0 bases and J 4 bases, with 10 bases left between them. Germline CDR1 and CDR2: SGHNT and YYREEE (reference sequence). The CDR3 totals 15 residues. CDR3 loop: CASSLGQLNNEKLFF. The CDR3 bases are TGTGCCAGCAGCTTGGGACAGTTAAATAATGAAAAACTGTTTTTT.

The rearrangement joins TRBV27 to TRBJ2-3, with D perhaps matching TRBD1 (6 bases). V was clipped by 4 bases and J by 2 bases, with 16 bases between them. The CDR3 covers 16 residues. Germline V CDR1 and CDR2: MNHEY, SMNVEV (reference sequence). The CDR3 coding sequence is TGTGCCAGCAGTTCCTGGGCCAGGGGAAACACAGATACGCAGTATTTT. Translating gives CASSSWARGNTDTQYF.

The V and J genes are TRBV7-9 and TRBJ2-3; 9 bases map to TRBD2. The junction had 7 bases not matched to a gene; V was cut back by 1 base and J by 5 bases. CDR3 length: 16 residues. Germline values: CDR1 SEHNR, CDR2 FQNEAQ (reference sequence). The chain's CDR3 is CASSLGFLAGKDTQYF. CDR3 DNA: TGTGCCAGCAGCTTAGGTTTCCTAGCGGGGAAAGATACGCAGTATTTT.

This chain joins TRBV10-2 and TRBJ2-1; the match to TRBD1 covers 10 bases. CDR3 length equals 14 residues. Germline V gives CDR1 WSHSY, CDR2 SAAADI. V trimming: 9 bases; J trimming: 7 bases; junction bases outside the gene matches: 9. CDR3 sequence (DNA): TGCGCCAGTAAAGGACAGGGGGTAAATAATGAGCAGTTCTTC. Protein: CASKGQGVNNEQFF.

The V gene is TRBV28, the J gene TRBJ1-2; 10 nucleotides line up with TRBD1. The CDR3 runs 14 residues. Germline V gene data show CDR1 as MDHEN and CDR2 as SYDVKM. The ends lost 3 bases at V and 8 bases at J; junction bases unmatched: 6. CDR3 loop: CASSFGDRGGGYTF. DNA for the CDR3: TGTGCCAGCAGTTTCGGGGACAGGGGAGGGGGCTACACCTTC.

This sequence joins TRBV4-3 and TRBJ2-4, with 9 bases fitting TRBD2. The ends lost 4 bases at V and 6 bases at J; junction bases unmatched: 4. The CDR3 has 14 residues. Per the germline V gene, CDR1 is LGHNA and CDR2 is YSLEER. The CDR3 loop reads CASSPSGVGNIQYF. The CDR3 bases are TGCGCCAGCAGCCCTAGCGGGGTGGGAAACATTCAGTACTTC.

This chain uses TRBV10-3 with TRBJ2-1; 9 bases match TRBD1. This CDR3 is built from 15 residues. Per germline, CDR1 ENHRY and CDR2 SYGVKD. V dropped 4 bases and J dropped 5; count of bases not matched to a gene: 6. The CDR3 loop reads CAISGGTGSNNEQFF. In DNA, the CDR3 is TGTGCCATCAGTGGTGGGACAGGGTCCAACAATGAGCAGTTCTTC.

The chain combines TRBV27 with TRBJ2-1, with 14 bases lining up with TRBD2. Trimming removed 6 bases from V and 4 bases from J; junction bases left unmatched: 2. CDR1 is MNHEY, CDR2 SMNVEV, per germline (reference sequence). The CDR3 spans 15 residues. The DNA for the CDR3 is TGTGCCAGCAGGCGGACTAGCGGGGGGTACAATGAGCAGTTCTTC. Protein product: CASRRTSGGYNEQFF.

CDR3 protein: CASSIPREAQYF. As DNA, the CDR3 is TGTGCCAGTAGTATCCCTAGGGAGGCCCAGTACTTC. This chain connects TRBV19 to TRBJ2-5; D perhaps matches TRBD2 (6 bases). The CDR3 extends over 12 amino acids. With 3 bases removed from V and 9 bases from J, the gap between germline ends came to 11 bases. Germline V lookup: CDR1 LNHDA, CDR2 SQIVND (reference sequence).

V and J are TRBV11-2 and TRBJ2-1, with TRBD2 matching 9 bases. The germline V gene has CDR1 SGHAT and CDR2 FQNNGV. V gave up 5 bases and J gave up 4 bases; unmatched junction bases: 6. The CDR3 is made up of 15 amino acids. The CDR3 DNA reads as TGTGCCAGCAGCCAACTAGCGGGTAAATACAATGAGCAGTTCTTC. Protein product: CASSQLAGKYNEQFF.